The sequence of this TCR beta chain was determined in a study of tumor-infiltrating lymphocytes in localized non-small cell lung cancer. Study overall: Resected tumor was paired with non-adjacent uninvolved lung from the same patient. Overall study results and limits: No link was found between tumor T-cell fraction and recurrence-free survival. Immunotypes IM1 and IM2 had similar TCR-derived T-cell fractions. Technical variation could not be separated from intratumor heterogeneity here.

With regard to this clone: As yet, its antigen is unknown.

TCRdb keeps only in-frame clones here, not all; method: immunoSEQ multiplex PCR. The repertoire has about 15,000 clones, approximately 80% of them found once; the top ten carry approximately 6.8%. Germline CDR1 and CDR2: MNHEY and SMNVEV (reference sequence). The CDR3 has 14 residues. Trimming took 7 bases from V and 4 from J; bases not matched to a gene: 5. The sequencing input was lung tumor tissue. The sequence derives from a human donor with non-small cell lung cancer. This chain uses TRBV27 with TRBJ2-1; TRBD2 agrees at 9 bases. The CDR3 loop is CASKLGLAYNEQFF. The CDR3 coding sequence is TGTGCCAGCAAGTTAGGACTAGCGTACAATGAGCAGTTCTTC.